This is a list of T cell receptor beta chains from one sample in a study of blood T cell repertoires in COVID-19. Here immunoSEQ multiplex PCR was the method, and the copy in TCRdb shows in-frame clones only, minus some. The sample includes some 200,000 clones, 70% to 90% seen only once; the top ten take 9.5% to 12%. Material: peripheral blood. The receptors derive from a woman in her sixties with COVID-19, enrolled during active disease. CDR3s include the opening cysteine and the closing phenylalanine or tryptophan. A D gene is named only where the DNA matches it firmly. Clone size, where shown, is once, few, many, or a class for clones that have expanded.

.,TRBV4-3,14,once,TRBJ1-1,TGCGCCAGCAGCCATTCCGGGGAAGGGACTGAAGCTTTCTTT,CASSHSGEGTEAFF
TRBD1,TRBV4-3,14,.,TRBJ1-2,TGCGCCAGCAGCCACCCTACAGGGGTCGGTGGCTACACCTTC,CASSHPTGVGGYTF
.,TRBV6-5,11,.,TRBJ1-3,TGTGCCAGCAGTAAGGCAGGCACCATATATTTT,CASSKAGTIYF
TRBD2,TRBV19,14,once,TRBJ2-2,TGTGCCAGTGGCCGCGGGGGTGGCACCGGGGAGCTGTTTTTT,CASGRGGGTGELFF
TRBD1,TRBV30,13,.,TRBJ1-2,TGTGCCTGGAGTGCAGGGGGATTCAATGGCTACACCTTC,CAWSAGGFNGYTF
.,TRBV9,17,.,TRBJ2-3,TGTGCCAGCAGCTTCCTGCAAGCAACCGGGGGCACAGATACGCAGTATTTT,CASSFLQATGGTDTQYF
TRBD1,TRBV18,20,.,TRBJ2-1,TGTGCCAGCTCACAATTCCCGACAGGGCACACTTCAAGCTCCTACAATGAGCAGTTCTTC,CASSQFPTGHTSSSYNEQFF
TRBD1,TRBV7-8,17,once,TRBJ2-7,TGTGCCAGCAGCTTAGCGCGGACAGGGCGGACCCTCTACGAGCAGTACTTC,CASSLARTGRTLYEQYF
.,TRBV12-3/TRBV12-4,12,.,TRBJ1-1,TGTGCCAGCAGTTTGGGACTTACAGAAGCTTTCTTT,CASSLGLTEAFF
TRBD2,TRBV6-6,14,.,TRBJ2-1,TGTGCCACACACTTAAAGCGGGAGATCAATGAGCAGTTCTTC,CATHLKREINEQFF
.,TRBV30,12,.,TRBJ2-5,TGTGCCTGGAGTGTGAGTTCGGAGACCCAGTACTTC,CAWSVSSETQYF
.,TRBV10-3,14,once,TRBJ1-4,TGTGCCATCAGTGACTCCGGGGGGACCGAAAAACTGTTTTTT,CAISDSGGTEKLFF
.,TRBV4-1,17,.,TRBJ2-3,TGCGCCAGCAGCCAAGAGGGGGCTAGCCTTCCCACAGATACGCAGTATTTT,CASSQEGASLPTDTQYF
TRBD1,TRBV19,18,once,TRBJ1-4,TGTGCCAGTAGTATCGGCGGACAGGGCTATGCAACTAATGAAAAACTGTTTTTT,CASSIGGQGYATNEKLFF
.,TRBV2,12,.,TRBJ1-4,TGTGCCAGCAGGGAGAATGGTGAAAAACTGTTTTTT,CASRENGEKLFF